The clone carrying this T cell receptor (beta chain) showed up many times. Antigen specificity is unknown. The sample originates from a study of identical twins. The study, taken as a whole, reports: Conclusions leaned on cross-sectional statistical analysis and did not track the same donors over time.

MiXCR, run by TCRdb on the 5' RACE reads, gives a single entry per CDR3 protein. This sample has a few hundred thousand distinct CDR3 sequences, with approximately 8.6% found just once. V shed 1 base and J shed 3 bases, with 11 bases lying between them. The CDR3 has 14 amino acids. Germline values: CDR1 SGHRS, CDR2 YFSETQ. The sample was also reused in another study, on yellow fever vaccine responses in identical twins.

The rearrangement uses TRBV5-1 and TRBJ2-7, with D perhaps TRBD1 (5 bases). This clonotype originated in a woman aged 18-35 years in good health. Sequencing was performed on CD8+ T cells sorted from blood. The CDR3 region has the DNA TGCGCCAGCAGCTTGTCCAGGGAAATCTACGAGCAGTACTTC. Protein product: CASSLSREIYEQYF.